This entry lists 8 T cell receptor beta chains sequenced from one sample in a study of cytomegalovirus exposure and HLA in healthy donors. In the PCR, 60 Vbeta and 13 Jbeta primers were used. Repertoires were generated with immunoSEQ multiplex PCR, while TCRdb's copy carries only in-frame clones and drops some. The top ten clones hold less than 3.5% of a sample with about 200,000 clones, 75% to 85% of them seen once. Sample: PBMCs. The receptor set was obtained from a woman in her thirties or forties in good health and CMV-seronegative.

This chain joins TRBV28 and TRBJ2-7, with 8 bases fitting TRBD1. Germline-derived CDR1 and CDR2 are MDHEN and SYDVKM. With 5 bases clipped from V and 2 bases from J, the junction kept 8 bases outside the gene matches. There are 15 residues in the CDR3. CDR3 DNA: TGTGCCAGCAGTCTCCAGGGACAGGCCCCCTACGAGCAGTACTTC. Encoded protein: CASSLQGQAPYEQYF.

This rearrangement joins TRBV11-2 to TRBJ1-1; D is unclear. This CDR3 comprises 16 residues. The V gene lost 2 bases and the J gene lost 3 bases, with 16 bases spanning the gap. CDR1 SGHAT and CDR2 FQNNGV come from the germline V gene. As DNA, the CDR3 is TGTGCCAGCAGCTTACGGCGTCGGGCGCGGGACACTGAAGCTTTCTTT. Protein: CASSLRRRARDTEAFF. The entire variable domain, with the rest obtained from reference TRBV11-2 and TRBJ1-1, is as follows: EAGVAQSPRYKIIEKRQSVAFWCNPISGHATLYWYQQILGQGPKLLIQFQNNGVVDDSQLPKDRFSAERLKGVDSTLKIQPAKLEDSAVYLCASSLRRRARDTEAFFGQGTRLTVV.

This clone was observed a single time. The chain carries TRBV28 and TRBJ1-1; D is possibly TRBD1 (6 bases). The CDR3 totals 12 residues. The germline gives CDR1 MDHEN, CDR2 SYDVKM. The V gene lost 7 bases and the J gene lost 4 bases, with 10 bases spanning the gap. Here the CDR3 DNA reads TGTGCCAGCACCTGGGGGCTCACTGAAGCTTTCTTT. The encoded protein is CASTWGLTEAFF.

CDR3 protein: CAWSVTGGHQPQHF. Here the CDR3 DNA reads TGTGCCTGGAGTGTCACGGGGGGACATCAGCCCCAGCATTTT. The chain joins TRBV30 to TRBJ1-5, with TRBD1 as a possible D gene (5 bases). CDR1 is GTSNPN, CDR2 SVGIG, per germline (reference sequence). Trimming took off 0 bases at V and 5 bases at J, with 11 bases between the two ends. The length of the CDR3 is 14 residues.

This clone was observed a single time. The rearrangement uses TRBV30 and TRBJ1-2, with 7 positions matching TRBD1. Losses at the gene ends were 3 bases for V and 0 bases for J; bases not matched to a gene: 10. Per the germline V gene, CDR1 is GTSNPN and CDR2 is SVGIG (reference sequence). The CDR3 is 16 residues long. The CDR3, as DNA: TGTGCCTGGAGCACCCCTTACAGGGGAACTAACTATGGCTACACCTTC. Translation: CAWSTPYRGTNYGYTF.

The V and J genes are TRBV6-1 and TRBJ1-4; maybe TRBD1 (5 bases). Germline-derived CDR1 and CDR2 are MNHNS and SASEGT. The CDR3 length is 16 residues. V lost 3 bases and J 5 bases, leaving 16 bases between the germline ends. CDR3 nucleotides: TGTGCCAGCAGTGAGGGGGGTAGGGGCTTAAATGAAAAACTGTTTTTT. It is translated as CASSEGGRGLNEKLFF.

The table lists this clone with a count of one. DNA for the CDR3: TGTGCCAGCAGCTTTCGTCGGGAGGAATACAATGAGCAGTTCTTC. Translated: CASSFRREEYNEQFF. V and J are TRBV7-9 and TRBJ2-1; the match to TRBD2 covers 7 bases. This CDR3 has 15 amino acids. The junction had 6 bases not matched to a gene; V was cut back by 3 bases and J by 4 bases. Germline V gene sequence: CDR1 SEHNR, CDR2 FQNEAQ (reference sequence). The variable domain in full, with the rest retrieved from reference TRBV7-9 and TRBJ2-1, is DTGVSQNPRHKITKRGQNVTFRCDPISEHNRLYWYRQTLGQGPEFLTYFQNEAQLEKSRLLSDRFSAERPKGSFSTLEIQRTEQGDSAMYLCASSFRREEYNEQFFGPGTRLTVL.

J is TRBJ1-5 and V is TRBV10-2; 8 bases line up with TRBD1. Germline CDR1 is WSHSY and CDR2 is SAAADI. V lost 8 bases and J lost 4; bases outside the gene matches: 1. The CDR3 contains 12 residues. CDR3 sequence: CASDRGNQPQHF. The CDR3 coding sequence is TGCGCCAGCGACAGGGGTAATCAGCCCCAGCATTTT.